A selection of T cell receptor beta chains follows, all from one sample in a study of blood T cell repertoires in COVID-19. TCRdb's table, derived via immunoSEQ multiplex PCR, lists solely in-frame clones and lacks some. The sample lists 250,000 to 300,000 clones; roughly 92% were seen once. The sequenced material came from peripheral blood. These receptors were collected from a woman in her twenties or thirties with COVID-19, enrolled during active disease. CDR3s leave out the opening cysteine and the closing phenylalanine or tryptophan. Each record gives: D gene, clone size, J gene, V gene, CDR3 protein. A D gene is named only where the DNA matches it firmly. Size values are once, few and many counts, or a class for expanded clones, and some rows have none.

d_gene: NA; abundance: NA; j_gene: TRBJ1-5; v_gene: TRBV10-3; CDR3aa: AIRRPGQTSNQPQH
d_gene: NA; abundance: NA; j_gene: TRBJ2-1; v_gene: TRBV9; CDR3aa: ASSVGTEPYNEQF
d_gene: NA; abundance: NA; j_gene: TRBJ2-2; v_gene: TRBV5-1; CDR3aa: ASTPGGMNTGELF
d_gene: TRBD2; abundance: NA; j_gene: TRBJ2-1; v_gene: TRBV2; CDR3aa: ASRGTSGYNEQF
d_gene: NA; abundance: NA; j_gene: TRBJ1-5; v_gene: TRBV6-5; CDR3aa: ASRPPGSSNQPQH
d_gene: NA; abundance: NA; j_gene: TRBJ1-2; v_gene: TRBV10-3; CDR3aa: AISPGSPYGYT
d_gene: NA; abundance: once; j_gene: TRBJ2-5; v_gene: TRBV9; CDR3aa: ASSVGRAGETQY
d_gene: NA; abundance: NA; j_gene: TRBJ2-3; v_gene: TRBV19; CDR3aa: ASSIDGQARTDTQY
d_gene: NA; abundance: NA; j_gene: TRBJ2-5; v_gene: TRBV15; CDR3aa: ATSPTGETQY
d_gene: TRBD2; abundance: NA; j_gene: TRBJ2-1; v_gene: TRBV2; CDR3aa: ASSENPREPYNEQF
d_gene: NA; abundance: NA; j_gene: TRBJ1-5; v_gene: TRBV19; CDR3aa: ASSWGGRSNQPQH
d_gene: TRBD2; abundance: NA; j_gene: TRBJ2-3; v_gene: TRBV19; CDR3aa: ASRFSGSTDTQY
d_gene: TRBD2; abundance: NA; j_gene: TRBJ2-1; v_gene: TRBV10-3; CDR3aa: AIRSGLAGGDEQF
d_gene: NA; abundance: NA; j_gene: TRBJ1-3; v_gene: TRBV7-6; CDR3aa: ASSLGPAQTLSGNTIY
d_gene: NA; abundance: NA; j_gene: TRBJ2-7; v_gene: TRBV19; CDR3aa: ASSTLQGGNEQY
d_gene: TRBD1; abundance: NA; j_gene: TRBJ1-4; v_gene: TRBV19; CDR3aa: ASSLPGQGNEKLF
d_gene: TRBD2; abundance: NA; j_gene: TRBJ2-7; v_gene: TRBV6-1; CDR3aa: ASSEGTSGSHEQY
d_gene: TRBD2; abundance: NA; j_gene: TRBJ2-1; v_gene: TRBV10-3; CDR3aa: AITPGLLPENEQF
d_gene: NA; abundance: few; j_gene: TRBJ1-1; v_gene: TRBV12-3/TRBV12-4; CDR3aa: ASSYYTEAF
d_gene: NA; abundance: many; j_gene: TRBJ1-1; v_gene: TRBV3-1/TRBV3-2; CDR3aa: ASSPRSETEAF